This T cell receptor beta chain was identified in a study of shared clonotypes between healthy human individuals. About the study: Used for every donor were three CD4 naive, three CD4 memory, two CD8 naive and one CD8 memory plate.

Germline assignment: CDR1 SGHNT and CDR2 YYREEE (reference sequence). CDR3 length: 17 residues. Unmatched junction bases numbered 8, after V lost 4 bases and J lost 2 bases. Study outcomes and limitations: Four donors held about 4.6% of naive CD4 clonotypes in common.

Several immunoSEQ plates received, in even portions, the genomic DNA of each subset. Using immunoSEQ multiplex PCR, the repertoire was profiled, and TCRdb retains in-frame clones only, with some absent. In the table there are roughly 1 million clones, about 70% of which are singletons. This clone was seen a single time. Its target is unknown. CD4+ cells were split into CD45RA+ naive and CD45RA-negative memory subsets. The sequenced sample was memory CD4+ T cells sorted from blood. Subset of the sample: CD45RA-negative fraction. This receptor was identified in a man younger than 35 in good health. The chain joins TRBV5-4 to TRBJ1-4; 10 positions agree with TRBD1. CDR3 bases: TGTGCCAGCAGCATTGGTGACAGGGGGCGGACTAATGAAAAACTGTTTTTT. Translated: CASSIGDRGRTNEKLFF.